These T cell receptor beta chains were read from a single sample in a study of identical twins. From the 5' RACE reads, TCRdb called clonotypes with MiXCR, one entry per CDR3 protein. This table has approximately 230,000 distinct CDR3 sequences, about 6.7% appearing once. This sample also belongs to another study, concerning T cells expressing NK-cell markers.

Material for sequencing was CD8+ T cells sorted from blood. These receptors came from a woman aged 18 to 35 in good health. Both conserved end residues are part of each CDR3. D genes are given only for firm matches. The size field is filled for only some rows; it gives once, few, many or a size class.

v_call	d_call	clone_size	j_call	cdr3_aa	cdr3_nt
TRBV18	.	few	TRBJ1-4	CASSPNPPFRAHEKLFF	TGTGCCAGCTCACCTAACCCGCCCTTCAGAGCCCATGAAAAACTGTTTTTT
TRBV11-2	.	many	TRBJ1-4	CASSLDLGSKLFF	TGTGCCAGCAGCTTAGATCTCGGGTCAAAACTGTTTTTT
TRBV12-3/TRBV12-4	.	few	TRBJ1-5	CASSFATGLQPQHF	TGTGCCAGCAGTTTCGCGACAGGCTTACAGCCCCAGCATTTT
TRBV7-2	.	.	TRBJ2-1	CASSNHGEQGIRNEQFF	TGTGCCAGCAGCAACCACGGGGAACAGGGAATTCGCAATGAGCAGTTCTTC
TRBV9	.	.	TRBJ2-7	CASSVRNGGRDEQYF	TGTGCCAGCAGCGTGCGCAACGGGGGGCGCGACGAGCAGTACTTC
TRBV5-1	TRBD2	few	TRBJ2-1	CASSSRLAANNEQFF	TGCGCCAGCAGCTCAAGACTAGCAGCAAACAATGAGCAGTTCTTC
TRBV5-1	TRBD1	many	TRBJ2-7	CASSWTGAYEQYF	TGCGCCAGCAGCTGGACAGGAGCCTACGAGCAGTACTTC
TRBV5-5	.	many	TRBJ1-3	CASGREDSGNTIYF	TGTGCCAGTGGCAGGGAGGATTCAGGAAACACCATATATTTT
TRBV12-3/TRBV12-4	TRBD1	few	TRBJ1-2	CASSLPTGDGYTF	TGTGCCAGCAGTTTACCTACAGGGGATGGCTACACCTTC
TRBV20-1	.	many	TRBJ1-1	CSASEGTRVTEAFF	TGCAGTGCTAGTGAGGGTACCAGGGTCACTGAAGCTTTCTTT
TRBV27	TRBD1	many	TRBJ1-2	CASSSGGYYGYTF	TGTGCCAGCAGCTCAGGGGGGTACTATGGCTACACCTTC
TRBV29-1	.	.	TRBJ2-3	CSVELPAVDTQYF	TGCAGCGTTGAACTGCCTGCGGTAGATACGCAGTATTTT
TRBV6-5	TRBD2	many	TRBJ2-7	CASSYVRLAGYEQYF	TGTGCCAGCAGTTACGTGAGACTAGCGGGATACGAGCAGTACTTC
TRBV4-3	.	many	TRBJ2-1	CASSQERRYNEQFF	TGCGCCAGCAGCCAAGAACGACGGTACAATGAGCAGTTCTTC
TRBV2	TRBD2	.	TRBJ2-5	CAASGTSPARETQYF	TGTGCAGCGTCCGGGACTAGTCCGGCGCGGGAGACCCAGTACTTC
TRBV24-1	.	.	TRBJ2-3	CAHQPGGTDTQYF	TGTGCCCACCAGCCGGGGGGCACAGATACGCAGTATTTT
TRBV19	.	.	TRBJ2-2	CASNPGHGLPTGELFF	TGTGCCAGTAACCCGGGACATGGTCTACCCACCGGGGAGCTGTTTTTT
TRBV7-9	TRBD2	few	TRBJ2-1	CASSPRGSGRGDEQFF	TGTGCCAGCAGCCCCCGAGGTAGCGGGAGAGGAGATGAGCAGTTCTTC
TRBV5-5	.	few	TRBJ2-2	CASSLAGATGELFF	TGTGCCAGCAGCTTGGCGGGAGCGACCGGGGAGCTGTTTTTT
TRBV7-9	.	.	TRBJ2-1	CASSFVKVYEQFF	TGTGCCAGCAGCTTTGTCAAAGTGTATGAGCAGTTCTTC
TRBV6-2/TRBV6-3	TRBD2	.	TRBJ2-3	CASSYSTLAGDSDTQYF	TGTGCCAGCAGTTACTCGACACTAGCGGGAGATTCGGATACGCAGTATTTT
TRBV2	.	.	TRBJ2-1	CASSESGGTYPNNEQFF	TGTGCCAGCAGTGAGAGTGGGGGCACTTACCCAAACAATGAGCAGTTCTTC
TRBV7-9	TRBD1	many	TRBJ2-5	CASSADRDGETQYF	TGTGCCAGCAGCGCAGACAGGGATGGGGAGACCCAGTACTTC
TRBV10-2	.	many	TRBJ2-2	CASRQGAGELFF	TGCGCCAGCAGACAGGGAGCCGGGGAGCTGTTTTTT
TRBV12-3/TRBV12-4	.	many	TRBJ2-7	CASSSVSAVEGQYF	TGTGCCAGCAGTTCAGTTAGTGCAGTCGAAGGGCAGTACTTC
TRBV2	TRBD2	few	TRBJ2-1	CASGGLAGEAEQFF	TGTGCCAGCGGGGGACTAGCGGGAGAGGCTGAGCAGTTCTTC
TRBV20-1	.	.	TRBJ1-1	CSASMENTEAFF	TGCAGTGCTAGTATGGAGAACACTGAAGCTTTCTTT
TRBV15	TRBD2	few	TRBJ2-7	CATSRDPSGSYEQYF	TGTGCCACCAGCAGAGACCCTAGCGGGAGTTACGAGCAGTACTTC
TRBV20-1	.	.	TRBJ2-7	CSATGVGNEQYF	TGCAGTGCCACGGGCGTCGGCAACGAGCAGTACTTC
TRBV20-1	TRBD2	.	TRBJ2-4	CSASRGDAPNIQYF	TGCAGTGCTTCCCGGGGGGACGCCCCCAACATTCAGTACTTC
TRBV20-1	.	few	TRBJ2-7	CSARATKTEVPYEQYF	TGCAGTGCTAGAGCGACGAAGACTGAGGTACCGTACGAGCAGTACTTC
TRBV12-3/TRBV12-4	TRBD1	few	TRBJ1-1	CASDRTGGTEAFF	TGTGCCAGCGACCGGACAGGGGGGACTGAAGCTTTCTTT
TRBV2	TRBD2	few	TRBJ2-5	CASSSSRAGGLETQYF	TGTGCCAGCAGCTCTTCAAGAGCGGGAGGGCTAGAGACCCAGTACTTC
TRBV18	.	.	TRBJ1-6	CASSPKLWDQNSPLHF	TGTGCCAGCTCACCAAAGTTGTGGGACCAAAATTCACCCCTCCACTTT
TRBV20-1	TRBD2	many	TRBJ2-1	CSAHPRTSGSNEQFF	TGCAGTGCTCACCCCCGAACTAGCGGGAGCAATGAGCAGTTCTTC